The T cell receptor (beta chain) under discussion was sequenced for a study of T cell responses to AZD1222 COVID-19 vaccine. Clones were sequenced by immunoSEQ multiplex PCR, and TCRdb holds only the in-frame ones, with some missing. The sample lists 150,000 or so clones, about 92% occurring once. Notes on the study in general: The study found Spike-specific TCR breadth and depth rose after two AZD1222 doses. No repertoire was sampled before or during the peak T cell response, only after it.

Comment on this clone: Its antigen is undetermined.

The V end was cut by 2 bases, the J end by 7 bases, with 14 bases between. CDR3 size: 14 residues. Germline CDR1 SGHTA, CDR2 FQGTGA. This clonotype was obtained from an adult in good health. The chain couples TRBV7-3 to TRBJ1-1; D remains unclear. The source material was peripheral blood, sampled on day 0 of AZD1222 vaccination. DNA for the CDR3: TGTGCCAGCAGCTTAGATGGGCGAGGCTATGAAGCTTTCTTT. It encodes CASSLDGRGYEAFF.